This paragraph covers one TCR beta chain sequence. CD8+ and CD4+ T cells were negatively isolated; TEMRA cells were FACS-enriched. This record belongs to a study of CD8 T cells in Susac syndrome. Turning to the study itself: Patients with Susac syndrome had blood drawn and were at that point therapy-naive, on corticosteroids, or on intravenous immunoglobulin alone.

Random hexamers served to reverse transcribe roughly 0.5 to 1 ug RNA. Across 54 Vbeta and 13 Jbeta, immunoSEQ multiplex PCR amplified TCR beta CDR3. TCRdb re-called the immunoSEQ multiplex PCR reads with MiXCR, one entry per CDR3 protein. Of over 120,000 distinct CDR3 sequences listed, roughly 94% are singletons. The V gene's germline CDR1 is SGHTA and CDR2 FQGNSA. The CDR3 is 15 amino acids. Trimming removed 5 bases from V and 8 bases from J; junction bases left unmatched: 13. The chain employs TRBV7-2 and TRBJ2-7; TRBD1 matches 9 bases. This sequence originates from a human donor with Susac syndrome. Sample: CD4+ T cells from PBMCs. CDR3 bases: TGTGCCAGCAGCGCCCCGGGACAGGGAGTCAACCAGCAGTACTTC. Protein sequence: CASSAPGQGVNQQYF.